Each of the 2 T cell receptor beta chains below was sequenced from the same sample in a study of blood T cell repertoires in COVID-19. Sequencing was performed with immunoSEQ multiplex PCR; in TCRdb, only in-frame clones are kept and a portion is missing. The data hold fewer than 350,000 clones, with around 85% observed a single time. The sample taken for sequencing was PBMCs or T cells enriched from blood (not recorded which). These receptors all stem from a woman aged 25-40 years who had been exposed to COVID-19.

The chain joins TRBV7-9 to TRBJ2-7; perhaps TRBD2 as D (5 bases). With 3 bases removed from V and 4 bases from J, the gap between germline ends came to 13 bases. Germline loops: CDR1 SEHNR, CDR2 FQNEAQ (reference sequence). The CDR3 loop spans 14 amino acids. In nucleotides, the CDR3 is TGTGCCAGCAGCTTGGTAACTAGTTTGTACGAGCAGTACTTC. Residues: CASSLVTSLYEQYF.

J is TRBJ2-1 and V is TRBV30; 15 nucleotides match TRBD2. Germline values: CDR1 GTSNPN, CDR2 SVGIG (reference sequence). The CDR3 is 17 amino acids. V lost 2 bases and J lost 4; bases outside the gene matches: 6. The CDR3: CAWSSGLAGGIYNEQFF. The CDR3 nucleotides read TGTGCCTGGAGTTCAGGACTAGCGGGAGGGATATACAATGAGCAGTTCTTC.